The 10 T cell receptor beta chains given below trace back to one sample, sequenced in a study of T cell repertoires in cytomegalovirus infection. MiXCR, applied by TCRdb to the reads, yields one record per CDR3 protein. The repertoire holds a few hundred thousand distinct CDR3 sequences, 8% to 9.5% seen once, with over 3.5% in the top ten. The source material was PBMCs. Source of these receptors: a human donor in good health (CMV status not recorded). Some clones in this sample may be carry-over from other donors' samples.

In this sample, this clonotype turned up many times. V usage is TRBV28 and J usage is TRBJ2-7, with 8 positions matching TRBD1. Germline V CDR1 and CDR2: MDHEN, SYDVKM. This CDR3 spans 16 amino acids. The trim removed 6 bases at V and 0 bases at J, leaving 10 bases unmatched. The CDR3 loop is CASRPTTGVGSYEQYF. The DNA for the CDR3 is TGTGCCAGCAGACCAACGACAGGGGTCGGCTCCTACGAGCAGTACTTC.

This clonotype was counted many times. V gene TRBV28 combines with J gene TRBJ2-2, with 9 bases matching TRBD2. Germline values: CDR1 MDHEN, CDR2 SYDVKM. The CDR3 sequence is 15 residues long. V shed 10 bases, J shed 6 bases, and the junction held 12 bases outside the gene matches. For the CDR3, the DNA is TGTGCCACCATAAATAGCGGGAGTGATCCCGGGGAGCTGTTTTTT. Translated: CATINSGSDPGELFF. Looking up the rest from reference TRBV28 and TRBJ2-2 gives the full variable domain: DVKVTQSSRYLVKRTGEKVFLECVQDMDHENMFWYRQDPGLGLRLIYFSYDVKMKEKGDIPEGYSVSREKKERFSLILESASTNQTSMYLCATINSGSDPGELFFGEGSRLTVL.

The chain combines TRBV19 with TRBJ2-3; D is possibly TRBD1 or TRBD2 (5 bases each). The CDR3 extends over 20 amino acids. The V gene's germline CDR1 is LNHDA and CDR2 SQIVND (reference sequence). Deletions cut 5 bases from V and 1 base from J, with 28 bases between. CDR3 DNA: TGTGCCAGTAGTCCCAAATTTACCCGGACTCTTCTAGGGGGCACAGATACGCAGTATTTT. This gives the protein CASSPKFTRTLLGGTDTQYF.

This chain uses TRBV20-1 with TRBJ1-1, with TRBD1 identical over 7 bases. Looked up from germline, CDR1 is DFQATT and CDR2 is SNEGSKA (reference sequence). This CDR3 region has 12 residues. The V and J ends lost 5 bases and 4 bases, in that order; junction bases with no gene match: 4. The CDR3 region has the DNA TGCAGTGCTGACAGGGACCTCACTGAAGCTTTCTTT. Encoded protein: CSADRDLTEAFF.

This clonotype was found many times. The rearrangement uses TRBV19 and TRBJ1-2, with a weak D call TRBD1 (6 bases). The ends were cut back, 1 base at V and 2 bases at J, with 11 bases in the middle. The CDR3 covers 15 residues. The V gene's germline CDR1 is LNHDA and CDR2 SQIVND (reference sequence). The CDR3 nucleotides read TGTGCCAGTAGTATAGTCAACAGGGAAAACTATGGCTACACCTTC. Translation: CASSIVNRENYGYTF.

This sequence joins TRBV7-2 and TRBJ2-3, with 12 bases matching TRBD2. This CDR3 has 14 amino acids. The germline V gene has CDR1 SGHTA and CDR2 FQGNSA. The V segment lost 5 bases and the J segment 7 bases; nucleotides outside the gene matches: 4. CDR3 sequence: CASSASGGANTQYF. The DNA for the CDR3 is TGTGCCAGCAGCGCTAGCGGGGGGGCAAATACGCAGTATTTT.

This chain connects TRBV4-2 to TRBJ2-5, with D perhaps matching TRBD2 (6 bases). V lost 0 bases, J lost 7 bases, and 18 bases lay in between. The CDR3 is 16 residues long. Germline CDR1 and CDR2: LGHNA and YNFKEQ. CDR3 DNA sequence: TGTGCCAGCAGCCAAGATCGGGAGACGCACGCAGGGACCCAGTACTTC. Encoded protein: CASSQDRETHAGTQYF.

This chain connects TRBV4-1 to TRBJ2-1; a weak D match, TRBD2 (6 bases). Germline V gene data show CDR1 as MGHRA and CDR2 as YSYEKL. CDR3 length: 16 residues. The ends were cut back, 0 bases at V and 0 bases at J, with 9 bases in the middle. The CDR3 loop is CASSQDERVSYNEQFF. CDR3 sequence (DNA): TGCGCCAGCAGCCAAGATGAGCGGGTCTCCTACAATGAGCAGTTCTTC.

This clonotype appeared many times. The gene calls are TRBV6-5 and TRBJ2-7; TRBD2 agrees at 13 bases. Per the germline V gene, CDR1 is MNHEY and CDR2 is SVGAGI. CDR3 size: 15 residues. The junction had 6 bases not matched to a gene; V was cut back by 6 bases and J by 4 bases. The CDR3 DNA reads TGTGCCAGCAGATCACTAGCGGGAGGGTATTACGAGCAGTACTTC. Translation gives CASRSLAGGYYEQYF.

This chain connects TRBV7-9 to TRBJ1-1; tentative D call: TRBD1 (6 bases). Looked up from germline, CDR1 is SEHNR and CDR2 is FQNEAQ (reference sequence). Trimming stripped 0 bases from V and 5 bases from J, with 10 bases between. The CDR3 loop spans 14 amino acids. The CDR3 protein is CASSLAGGRTEAFF. Here the CDR3 DNA reads TGTGCCAGCAGCTTAGCCGGGGGGCGAACTGAAGCTTTCTTT.